The 14 T cell receptor beta chains below come from one sample, sequenced in a study of CD8+ T cells in alopecia areata. Extraction and reverse transcription of RNA yielded cDNA as the sequencing template. Profiling relied on immunoSEQ multiplex PCR, and the TCRdb table lists in-frame clones only, not all of them. This table holds about 150,000 clones, 40% to 50% found once. The specimen was CD4+ T cells sorted from blood. The receptors shown here come from a human donor with alopecia areata.

This clone was counted only a few times. V and J are TRBV28 and TRBJ2-7, with D maybe TRBD1 (5 bases). Germline lookup yields CDR1 MDHEN and CDR2 SYDVKM. The V end was cut by 8 bases, the J end by 2 bases, with 16 bases between. This CDR3 comprises 14 residues. The CDR3: CASVKAQGTYEQYF. CDR3 nucleotide sequence: TGTGCCAGCGTTAAGGCCCAGGGAACCTACGAGCAGTACTTC.

The chain recombines TRBV15 with TRBJ2-5; 9 bases agree with TRBD2. The J call is in doubt because the DNA end fits TRBJ2-7 better. Germline CDR1 is LNHNV and CDR2 is YYDKDF (reference sequence). The CDR3 loop spans 14 amino acids. The CDR3 DNA is TGTGCCACCAGCAGGACTAGCGGCCCCTACGAGCAGTACTTC. Its translation: CATSRTSGPYEQYF.

J is TRBJ2-1 and V is TRBV4-1; TRBD2 might be the D (6 bases). This CDR3 comprises 14 residues. The germline CDR1 and CDR2 sequences are MGHRA and YSYEKL. V was pared by 1 base and J by 7 bases, with 11 bases between. CDR3 sequence: CASSQGNGRNEQFF. In DNA form, the CDR3 reads TGCGCCAGCAGCCAAGGGAACGGGAGAAATGAGCAGTTCTTC.

Only a few counts were recorded for this clone. V usage is TRBV23-1 and J usage is TRBJ2-3; D gene ambiguous. TRBV23-1 qualifies as an ORF whose function is uncertain. The ends were cut back, 2 bases at V and 6 bases at J, with 15 bases in the middle. This CDR3 is built from 15 residues. CDR3 in amino acids: CASSQKVWPPDTQYF. The DNA of the CDR3 is TGCGCCAGCAGTCAAAAAGTTTGGCCCCCCGATACGCAGTATTTT.

The chain has TRBV6-1 and TRBJ2-2; weak D call: TRBD1 (6 bases). Germline assignment: CDR1 MNHNS and CDR2 SASEGT. V dropped 8 bases and J dropped 7 bases, with 14 bases sitting between them. The CDR3 contains 13 residues. The CDR3 sequence: CASRTGYIGELFF. In DNA form, the CDR3 reads TGTGCCAGCCGTACAGGGTACATCGGGGAGCTGTTTTTT.

This rearrangement joins TRBV2 to TRBJ2-3, with D unresolved. Trimming removed 7 bases at V and 8 bases at J, with 10 bases between. The CDR3 runs 11 residues. From germline, CDR1 is SNHLY and CDR2 FYNNEI. CDR3 bases: TGTGCCAGCACCGAGGAAATTACGCAGTATTTT. Translated, it gives CASTEEITQYF. The full variable domain, rest sourced from reference TRBV2 and TRBJ2-3, is EPEVTQTPSHQVTQMGQEVILRCVPISNHLYFYWYRQILGQKVEFLVSFYNNEISEKSEIFDDQFSVERPDGSNFTLKIRSTKLEDSAMYFCASTEEITQYFGPGTRLTVL.

The chain's CDR3 is CASALTAAPNEQFF. CDR3 DNA: TGTGCCAGCGCGCTAACGGCGGCCCCCAATGAGCAGTTCTTC. The gene calls are TRBV27 and TRBJ2-1, with unresolved D. V lost 8 bases, J lost 6 bases, and 17 bases lay in between. The CDR3 length is 14 residues. Germline assignment: CDR1 MNHEY and CDR2 SMNVEV (reference sequence).

The genes are TRBV5-1 and TRBJ2-5; TRBD2 aligns across 11 bases. Germline CDR1 and CDR2: SGHRS and YFSETQ. CDR3 length equals 17 residues. The V segment lost 1 base and the J segment 0 bases; nucleotides outside the gene matches: 5. This chain's CDR3 is CASSLLQGLADQETQYF. The CDR3 DNA reads TGCGCCAGCAGCTTGTTACAGGGACTAGCGGACCAAGAGACCCAGTACTTC.

This chain links TRBV2 with TRBJ2-1; 8 bases line up with TRBD1. The V segment lost 5 bases and the J segment 10 bases; nucleotides outside the gene matches: 10. Germline V gene sequence: CDR1 SNHLY, CDR2 FYNNEI. The CDR3 loop spans 14 amino acids. CDR3 sequence (DNA): TGTGCCAGCAGTAAACTTCAGGGGGCGGGCGAGCAGTTCTTC. Its protein product is CASSKLQGAGEQFF.

This chain links TRBV29-1 with TRBJ1-1; 7 positions agree with TRBD1. The CDR3 extends over 13 amino acids. Germline CDR1 reads SQVTM; CDR2 reads ANQGSEA. Losses at the gene ends were 6 bases for V and 3 bases for J; bases not matched to a gene: 7. The DNA of the CDR3 is TGCAGCGTCAAGAGGGGGCTAGACACTGAAGCTTTCTTT. Translated: CSVKRGLDTEAFF.

V gene TRBV28 combines with J gene TRBJ2-6, with unresolved D. With 4 bases removed from V and 4 bases from J, the gap between germline ends came to 14 bases. The germline V gene has CDR1 MDHEN and CDR2 SYDVKM. The CDR3 contains 16 residues. The CDR3: CASSSPFGLGANVLTF. The CDR3, as DNA: TGTGCCAGCAGTTCCCCCTTCGGGTTAGGGGCCAACGTCCTGACTTTC. The variable domain in full, completed from reference TRBV28 and TRBJ2-6, reads DVKVTQSSRYLVKRTGEKVFLECVQDMDHENMFWYRQDPGLGLRLIYFSYDVKMKEKGDIPEGYSVSREKKERFSLILESASTNQTSMYLCASSSPFGLGANVLTFGAGSRLTVL.

The chain joins TRBV9 to TRBJ2-1; TRBD2 agrees at 10 bases. Per the germline V gene, CDR1 is SGDLS and CDR2 is YYNGEE. This CDR3 has 16 residues. J was trimmed by 9 bases and V by 4 bases; bases with no gene match: 13. As DNA, the CDR3 is TGTGCCAGCAGCCCGAGGATGGTAGCGGGAGGAATTGAGCAGTTCTTC. Translated: CASSPRMVAGGIEQFF.

The chain couples TRBV5-6 to TRBJ2-1; 8 bases line up with TRBD2. The CDR3 length is 16 residues. The germline CDR1 and CDR2 sequences are SGHDT and YYEEEE. V was clipped by 4 bases and J by 0 bases; unmatched bases: 6. The chain's CDR3 is CASSSSSGSSYNEQFF. The CDR3 region has the DNA TGTGCCAGCAGCAGCTCAAGCGGGAGCTCCTACAATGAGCAGTTCTTC. Full variable domain (missing parts from reference TRBV5-6 and TRBJ2-1): DAGVTQSPTHLIKTRGQQVTLRCSPKSGHDTVSWYQQALGQGPQFIFQYYEEEERQRGNFPDRFSGHQFPNYSSELNVNALLLGDSALYLCASSSSSGSSYNEQFFGPGTRLTVL.

The genes are TRBV15 and TRBJ2-1; D ambiguous. This CDR3 has 16 amino acids. Germline V lookup: CDR1 LNHNV, CDR2 YYDKDF (reference sequence). The germline V and J ends were trimmed by 0 bases and 4 bases, with 13 bases remaining between them. CDR3 nucleotides: TGTGCCACCAGCAGAGATATGGTGTCCTTGTACAATGAGCAGTTCTTC. Translated, it gives CATSRDMVSLYNEQFF.